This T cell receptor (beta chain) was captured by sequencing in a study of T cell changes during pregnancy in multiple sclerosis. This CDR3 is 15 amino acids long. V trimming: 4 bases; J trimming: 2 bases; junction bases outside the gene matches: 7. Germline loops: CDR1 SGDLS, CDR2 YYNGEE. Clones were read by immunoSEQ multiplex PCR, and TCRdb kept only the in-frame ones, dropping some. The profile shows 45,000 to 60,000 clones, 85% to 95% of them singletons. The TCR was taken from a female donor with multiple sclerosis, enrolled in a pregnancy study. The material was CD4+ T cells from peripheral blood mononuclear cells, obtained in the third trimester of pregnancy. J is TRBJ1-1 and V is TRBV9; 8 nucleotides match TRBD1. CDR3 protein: CASSSRTGPNTEAFF. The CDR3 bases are TGTGCCAGCAGCTCTCGGACAGGGCCAAACACTGAAGCTTTCTTT. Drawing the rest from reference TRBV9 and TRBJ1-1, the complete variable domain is DSGVTQTPKHLITATGQRVTLRCSPRSGDLSVYWYQQSLDQGLQFLIQYYNGEERAKGNILERFSAQQFPDLHSELNLSSLELGDSALYFCASSSRTGPNTEAFFGQGTRLTVV.